Presented here are 18 T cell receptor beta chains from one specimen sequenced in a study of glioma-infiltrating T cells after dendritic cell vaccination. Repertoires were generated with immunoSEQ multiplex PCR, while TCRdb's copy carries only in-frame clones and drops some. The table records 80,000 to 100,000 clones, 79% of them present only once. The sample consisted of blood, taken before dendritic cell vaccination. These receptors originate from a human donor with glioblastoma.

The gene calls are TRBV5-1 and TRBJ2-1; 9 bases align to TRBD2. The CDR3 sequence is 15 residues long. V lost 1 base and J lost 5; bases outside the gene matches: 4. Germline assignment: CDR1 SGHRS and CDR2 YFSETQ. For the CDR3, the DNA is TGCGCCAGCAGCTTGTTAGCGGGAGCCGACAATGAGCAGTTCTTC. It is translated as CASSLLAGADNEQFF.

The genes are TRBV9 and TRBJ1-2; 8 bases agree with TRBD1. The CDR3 runs 16 residues. Unmatched junction bases numbered 12, after V lost 3 bases and J lost 5 bases. The germline CDR1 and CDR2 sequences are SGDLS and YYNGEE. The DNA for the CDR3 is TGTGCCAGCAGCGAGGGGCTCAAAAGGACAGGGTATGGCTACACCTTC. Protein product: CASSEGLKRTGYGYTF.

The chain employs TRBV19 and TRBJ1-2; 9 positions agree with TRBD1. The ends lost 7 bases at V and 8 bases at J; junction bases unmatched: 8. The CDR3 extends over 13 amino acids. Looked up from germline, CDR1 is LNHDA and CDR2 is SQIVND (reference sequence). The CDR3 DNA sequence: TGTGCCAGTACAACCGGGACAGGGTTCGGCTACACCTTC. Translating it yields CASTTGTGFGYTF. The variable domain in full, completed from reference TRBV19 and TRBJ1-2, reads DGGITQSPKYLFRKEGQNVTLSCEQNLNHDAMYWYRQDPGQGLRLIYYSQIVNDFQKGDIAEGYSVSREKKESFPLTVTSAQKNPTAFYLCASTTGTGFGYTFGSGTRLTVV.

In the case of this clone: Other DNA sequences in the sample encode the same CDR3. V gene TRBV7-2 combines with J gene TRBJ1-5; tentative D call: TRBD1 (5 bases). The CDR3 has 14 residues. The V and J ends lost 2 bases and 4 bases respectively, with 9 bases between them. In germline, CDR1 is SGHTA, CDR2 FQGNSA. The DNA for the CDR3 is TGTGCCAGCAGCTTATCCGGGGGGAATCAGCCCCAGCATTTT. It yields the protein CASSLSGGNQPQHF.

Only a few counts were recorded for this clone. The chain employs TRBV5-4 and TRBJ1-2; 9 bases map to TRBD1. V shed 7 bases, J shed 8 bases, and the junction held 12 bases outside the gene matches. Germline V gives CDR1 SGHNT, CDR2 YYREEE (reference sequence). The CDR3 has 14 residues. The CDR3 DNA is TGTGCCAGCGGATCCCGGGACAGGGTGTCCGGCTACACCTTC. It specifies CASGSRDRVSGYTF. Using reference TRBV5-4 and TRBJ1-2 for the parts outside the CDR3, the full variable domain is ETGVTQSPTHLIKTRGQQVTLRCSSQSGHNTVSWYQQALGQGPQFIFQYYREEENGRGNFPPRFSGLQFPNYSSELNVNALELDDSALYLCASGSRDRVSGYTFGSGTRLTVV.

V and J are TRBV11-3 and TRBJ1-1, with D tentatively TRBD1 (5 bases). This CDR3 comprises 13 residues. Between the trimmed V and J ends, which lost 1 base and 6 bases, there was a span of 9 bases. Germline lookup yields CDR1 SGHNT and CDR2 YENEEA. DNA of the CDR3: TGTGCCAGCAGCTTAGTCGGGGGAGCTGAAGCTTTCTTT. Translated: CASSLVGGAEAFF.

The chain recombines TRBV7-8 with TRBJ1-3; D is ambiguous. Trimming removed 5 bases from V and 0 bases from J, with 17 bases in between. This CDR3 is built from 17 residues. Germline-derived CDR1 and CDR2 are SGHVS and FQNEAQ. The CDR3, as DNA: TGTGCCAGCAGCCCGGATGCGGGTTTTCGCTCTGGAAACACCATATATTTT. This gives the protein CASSPDAGFRSGNTIYF.

This clone was detected a few times. The chain couples TRBV7-6 to TRBJ2-5; TRBD2 matches 7 bases. V lost 1 base, J lost 4 bases, and 0 bases stayed unmatched. Germline assignment: CDR1 SGHVS and CDR2 FNYEAQ. The CDR3 runs to 13 residues. The CDR3 DNA sequence: TGTGCCAGCAGCTTAGGACTAGCAGAGACCCAGTACTTC. This sequence encodes CASSLGLAETQYF.

This chain links TRBV7-3 with TRBJ2-3; 10 positions match TRBD2. After removal of 2 bases from V and 1 base from J, the junction contained 3 bases not matched to a gene. The CDR3 runs to 16 residues. Germline V gene sequence: CDR1 SGHTA, CDR2 FQGTGA. CDR3 bases: TGTGCCAGCAGCTTAGTAGCGGGAGGAGGCACAGATACGCAGTATTTT. It specifies CASSLVAGGGTDTQYF.

The chain couples TRBV21-1 to TRBJ2-7; the DNA was not used to check the table's D call, TRBD2. TRBV21-1 has pseudogene status. The CDR3 totals 18 residues. This chain's CDR3 is CASSPAGQTPPIPYEQYF. DNA of the CDR3: TGTGCCAGCAGCCCGGCGGGCCAGACTCCTCCCATACCCTACGAGCAGTACTTC.

About this clone itself: At one end the junction does not follow the germline gene, possibly because of a read error. The chain carries TRBV7-7 and TRBJ1-1; D is undetermined. The CDR3 length is 18 residues. CDR1 and CDR2 from the germline V gene are SSHAT and FNYEAQ (reference sequence). The CDR3 protein is CASSLATAWFLLNTEAFF. CDR3 nucleotides: TGTGCTAGCAGCTTAGCCACAGCATGGTTTTTATTGAACACTGAAGCTTTCTTT.

This chain connects TRBV19 to TRBJ2-2, with D possibly being TRBD2 (5 bases). V lost 6 bases to trimming and J lost 7 bases, with 9 bases between them. This CDR3 spans 12 amino acids. The germline V gene has CDR1 LNHDA and CDR2 SQIVND (reference sequence). The CDR3, as DNA: TGTGCCAGTAGCGGGGTGGGCGGGGAGCTGTTTTTT. Translated, it gives CASSGVGGELFF.

This clone was observed a single time. This chain links TRBV27 with TRBJ1-1; D possibly corresponds to TRBD1 (5 bases). Germline CDR1 reads MNHEY; CDR2 reads SMNVEV (reference sequence). V was clipped by 2 bases and J by 4 bases, with 14 bases between them. This CDR3 spans 15 amino acids. CDR3 bases: TGTGCCAGCAGTTTAAGTTCAGGGCCGGTCACTGAAGCTTTCTTT. It encodes CASSLSSGPVTEAFF.

The chain recombines TRBV30 with TRBJ2-7; 13 nucleotides agree with TRBD2. The CDR3 loop spans 15 amino acids. Trimming removed 2 bases from V and 6 bases from J; junction bases left unmatched: 7. The germline CDR1 and CDR2 sequences are GTSNPN and SVGIG (reference sequence). CDR3 region: CAWSPGLAGVPEQYF. The CDR3 DNA sequence: TGTGCCTGGAGTCCAGGACTAGCGGGAGTCCCCGAGCAGTACTTC.

Worth noting for this clone: Distinct nucleotide sequences in the sample also encode this CDR3. The rearrangement uses TRBV6-6 and TRBJ1-2; maybe TRBD1 (5 bases). This CDR3 has 14 residues. Per the germline V gene, CDR1 is MNHNY and CDR2 is SVGAGI (reference sequence). V dropped 2 bases and J dropped 2 bases, with 9 bases sitting between them. CDR3 sequence reads: CASSYRQGNYGYTF. CDR3 nucleotide sequence: TGTGCCAGCAGTTACCGTCAGGGCAACTATGGCTACACCTTC.

This chain uses TRBV6-6 with TRBJ1-3; D is unclear. The V gene lost 2 bases and the J gene lost 4 bases, with 12 bases spanning the gap. This CDR3 is 15 amino acids long. Germline loops: CDR1 MNHNY, CDR2 SVGAGI (reference sequence). The CDR3 is CASSYEAGSGNTIYF. The CDR3 bases are TGTGCCAGCAGTTACGAGGCGGGTTCGGGAAACACCATATATTTT.

The V and J genes are TRBV28 and TRBJ1-3; D is unresolved. Looked up from germline, CDR1 is MDHEN and CDR2 is SYDVKM. Between the trimmed V and J ends, which lost 6 bases and 3 bases, there was a span of 9 bases. The CDR3 spans 13 residues. In DNA form, the CDR3 reads TGTGCCAGCAGGGCCCCTTTTGGAAACACCATATATTTT. Translating it yields CASRAPFGNTIYF.

The gene calls are TRBV28 and TRBJ2-7, with TRBD2 matching over 7 bases. The CDR3 is made up of 15 amino acids. Germline loops: CDR1 MDHEN, CDR2 SYDVKM. Trimming at V came to 5 bases and at J to 6 bases, leaving 13 bases not matched to a gene. The CDR3 DNA reads TGTGCCAGCAGTGGCGGGGACTATTGGACGGTCGAGCAGTACTTC. Its protein is CASSGGDYWTVEQYF.